These T cell receptor beta chains were read from a single sample in a study of beta chain features in type 1 diabetes. Profiling relied on immunoSEQ multiplex PCR, and the TCRdb table lists in-frame clones only, not all of them. The table lists tens of thousands of clones, over 50% of them singletons, with approximately 2.1% in the top ten. Input material: Tregs from blood. The receptors shown here come from a woman under 30 in good health. Both conserved end residues are part of each CDR3. The D gene is left open where the match is weak. Clone size is not always given. Where it is, it says once, few, many or a class for expanded clones.

J gene: TRBJ2-1
D gene: TRBD2
clone size: few
V gene: TRBV29-1
CDR3 protein: CSVVGAGGPRNEQFF
CDR3 DNA: TGCAGCGTTGTAGGGGCGGGAGGGCCTAGGAATGAGCAGTTCTTC

J gene: TRBJ1-5
D gene: TRBD1
clone size: few
V gene: TRBV30
CDR3 protein: CAWSLTGGQPQHF
CDR3 DNA: TGTGCCTGGAGTTTGACAGGGGGACAGCCCCAGCATTTT

J gene: TRBJ2-1
D gene: TRBD2
clone size: few
V gene: TRBV5-4
CDR3 protein: CASSLSGRIYNEQFF
CDR3 DNA: TGTGCCAGCAGCTTGAGCGGGAGGATCTACAATGAGCAGTTCTTC

J gene: TRBJ2-1
D gene: TRBD2
clone size: NA
V gene: TRBV5-1
CDR3 protein: CASSFRLAGPNEQFF
CDR3 DNA: TGCGCCAGCAGCTTTCGGCTAGCGGGACCCAATGAGCAGTTCTTC

J gene: TRBJ1-1
D gene: TRBD1
clone size: NA
V gene: TRBV27
CDR3 protein: CASSPHRGAKNTEAFF
CDR3 DNA: TGTGCCAGCAGTCCGCACAGGGGGGCCAAGAACACTGAAGCTTTCTTT

J gene: TRBJ2-1
D gene: NA
clone size: NA
V gene: TRBV14
CDR3 protein: CASSQGSLREQFF
CDR3 DNA: TGTGCCAGCAGCCAGGGCTCCCTCAGGGAGCAGTTCTTC

J gene: TRBJ1-2
D gene: TRBD1
clone size: NA
V gene: TRBV5-1
CDR3 protein: CASSLSGQGAGGYTF
CDR3 DNA: TGCGCCAGCAGCTTGTCCGGTCAGGGGGCAGGTGGCTACACCTTC

J gene: TRBJ2-7
D gene: TRBD1
clone size: few
V gene: TRBV6-5
CDR3 protein: CASSYSRGRHYEQYF
CDR3 DNA: TGTGCCAGCAGTTACTCGAGGGGGCGACACTACGAGCAGTACTTC

J gene: TRBJ2-2
D gene: NA
clone size: few
V gene: TRBV6-5
CDR3 protein: CASSYWGLTGELFF
CDR3 DNA: TGTGCCAGCAGTTACTGGGGCCTCACCGGGGAGCTGTTTTTT

J gene: TRBJ2-1
D gene: TRBD1
clone size: NA
V gene: TRBV6-5
CDR3 protein: CASSFAGQGPLNEQFF
CDR3 DNA: TGTGCCAGCAGTTTCGCGGGACAGGGTCCCCTAAATGAGCAGTTCTTC

J gene: TRBJ2-7
D gene: NA
clone size: NA
V gene: TRBV27
CDR3 protein: CASRTSLTGEQYF
CDR3 DNA: TGTGCCAGCCGTACTAGTTTGACAGGCGAGCAGTACTTC

J gene: TRBJ1-1
D gene: TRBD1
clone size: NA
V gene: TRBV18
CDR3 protein: CASRQGNTEAFF
CDR3 DNA: TGTGCCAGTCGACAGGGGAACACTGAAGCTTTCTTT

J gene: TRBJ2-3
D gene: TRBD2
clone size: NA
V gene: TRBV19
CDR3 protein: CASSGSSGRTTSSTDTQYF
CDR3 DNA: TGTGCCAGTAGTGGGTCTAGCGGGAGGACCACCTCTAGCACAGATACGCAGTATTTT

J gene: TRBJ2-5
D gene: TRBD2
clone size: medium-sized
V gene: TRBV18
CDR3 protein: CASSPRTSGPQETQYF
CDR3 DNA: TGTGCCAGCTCACCACGGACTAGCGGCCCTCAAGAGACCCAGTACTTC

J gene: TRBJ2-7
D gene: NA
clone size: few
V gene: TRBV13
CDR3 protein: CASSHHRRGEQYF
CDR3 DNA: TGTGCCAGCAGCCATCACCGAAGAGGGGAGCAGTACTTC

J gene: TRBJ2-3
D gene: TRBD1
clone size: NA
V gene: TRBV7-3
CDR3 protein: CASSRTGGTDTQYF
CDR3 DNA: TGTGCCAGCAGCCGGACAGGGGGCACAGATACGCAGTATTTT

J gene: TRBJ2-3
D gene: TRBD2
clone size: NA
V gene: TRBV7-3
CDR3 protein: CASSEKITSGSSTDTQYF
CDR3 DNA: TGTGCCAGCAGCGAGAAAATCACTAGCGGGAGTTCTACGGATACGCAGTATTTT

J gene: TRBJ2-7
D gene: NA
clone size: NA
V gene: TRBV27
CDR3 protein: CASRVQQRATYEQYF
CDR3 DNA: TGTGCCAGCAGGGTTCAGCAGCGGGCTACCTACGAGCAGTACTTC

J gene: TRBJ1-3
D gene: NA
clone size: few
V gene: TRBV6-6
CDR3 protein: CASSRGQLASGNTIYF
CDR3 DNA: TGTGCCAGCAGTCGCGGGCAACTAGCCTCTGGAAACACCATATATTTT

J gene: TRBJ2-1
D gene: NA
clone size: NA
V gene: TRBV28
CDR3 protein: CASSSLSGKNLNNEQFF
CDR3 DNA: TGTGCCAGCAGCTCCCTATCCGGGAAAAACTTGAACAATGAGCAGTTCTTC

J gene: TRBJ1-2
D gene: NA
clone size: NA
V gene: TRBV4-3
CDR3 protein: CASSQAALEGYTF
CDR3 DNA: TGCGCCAGCAGCCAGGCTGCCCTGGAGGGCTACACCTTC

J gene: TRBJ2-7
D gene: NA
clone size: few
V gene: TRBV11-2
CDR3 protein: CASSLDRVREQYF
CDR3 DNA: TGTGCCAGCAGCTTAGATCGGGTGAGAGAGCAGTACTTC

J gene: TRBJ1-3
D gene: NA
clone size: NA
V gene: TRBV30
CDR3 protein: CAWRSSTRTVGNTIYF
CDR3 DNA: TGTGCCTGGAGAAGTTCTACCAGGACAGTTGGAAACACCATATATTTT

J gene: TRBJ2-5
D gene: TRBD2
clone size: few
V gene: TRBV11-2
CDR3 protein: CASSVQGLEATQYF
CDR3 DNA: TGTGCCAGCAGCGTGCAGGGACTAGAAGCGACCCAGTACTTC

J gene: TRBJ2-7
D gene: TRBD2
clone size: NA
V gene: TRBV27
CDR3 protein: CASSLSPGLAGGEQYF
CDR3 DNA: TGTGCCAGCAGTTTATCCCCTGGGCTAGCGGGAGGGGAGCAGTACTTC

J gene: TRBJ1-2
D gene: NA
clone size: few
V gene: TRBV29-1
CDR3 protein: CSVDGYGYTF
CDR3 DNA: TGCAGCGTTGACGGCTATGGCTACACCTTC

J gene: TRBJ1-1
D gene: NA
clone size: NA
V gene: TRBV25-1
CDR3 protein: CASIRNTEAFF
CDR3 DNA: TGTGCCAGCATCAGGAACACTGAAGCTTTCTTT

J gene: TRBJ2-3
D gene: NA
clone size: few
V gene: TRBV11-2
CDR3 protein: CASSLVRGSTSTDTQYF
CDR3 DNA: TGTGCCAGCAGCTTAGTTAGGGGGTCTACTAGCACAGATACGCAGTATTTT

J gene: TRBJ2-1
D gene: NA
clone size: NA
V gene: TRBV2
CDR3 protein: CASNGLSSYNEQFF
CDR3 DNA: TGTGCCAGCAACGGGTTATCCTCCTACAATGAGCAGTTCTTC

J gene: TRBJ2-1
D gene: NA
clone size: NA
V gene: TRBV9
CDR3 protein: CASSVLATEQFF
CDR3 DNA: TGTGCCAGCAGCGTTTTAGCAACTGAGCAGTTCTTC

J gene: TRBJ1-5
D gene: NA
clone size: NA
V gene: TRBV6-1
CDR3 protein: CASQLTGSNQPQHF
CDR3 DNA: TGTGCCAGCCAACTCACAGGGTCCAATCAGCCCCAGCATTTT

J gene: TRBJ1-1
D gene: TRBD1
clone size: NA
V gene: TRBV5-1
CDR3 protein: CASSTGGAGYTEAFF
CDR3 DNA: TGCGCCAGCAGCACAGGGGGCGCAGGGTACACTGAAGCTTTCTTT

J gene: TRBJ2-3
D gene: NA
clone size: NA
V gene: TRBV5-1
CDR3 protein: CASSSSGREDTQYF
CDR3 DNA: TGCGCCAGCAGCTCCTCAGGGCGGGAAGATACGCAGTATTTT

J gene: TRBJ2-7
D gene: TRBD2
clone size: NA
V gene: TRBV7-9
CDR3 protein: CASSLSITSGSFSYEQYF
CDR3 DNA: TGTGCCAGCAGCTTGTCAATCACTAGCGGGTCTTTCTCCTACGAGCAGTACTTC

J gene: TRBJ1-5
D gene: NA
clone size: NA
V gene: TRBV7-2
CDR3 protein: CASSLQGDYSNQPQHF
CDR3 DNA: TGTGCCAGCAGCCTACAGGGCGACTATAGCAATCAGCCCCAGCATTTT